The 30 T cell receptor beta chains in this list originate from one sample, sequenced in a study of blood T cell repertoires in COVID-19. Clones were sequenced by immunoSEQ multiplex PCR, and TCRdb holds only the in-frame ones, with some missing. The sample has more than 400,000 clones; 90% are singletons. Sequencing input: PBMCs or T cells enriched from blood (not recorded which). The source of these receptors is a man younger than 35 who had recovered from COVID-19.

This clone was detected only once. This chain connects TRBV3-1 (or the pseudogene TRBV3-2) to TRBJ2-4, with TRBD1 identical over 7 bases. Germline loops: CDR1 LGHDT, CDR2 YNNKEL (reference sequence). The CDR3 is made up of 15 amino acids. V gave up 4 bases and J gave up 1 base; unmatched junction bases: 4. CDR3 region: CASSLGQVAKNIQYF. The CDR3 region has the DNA TGTGCCAGCAGCCTAGGACAGGTCGCCAAAAACATTCAGTACTTC.

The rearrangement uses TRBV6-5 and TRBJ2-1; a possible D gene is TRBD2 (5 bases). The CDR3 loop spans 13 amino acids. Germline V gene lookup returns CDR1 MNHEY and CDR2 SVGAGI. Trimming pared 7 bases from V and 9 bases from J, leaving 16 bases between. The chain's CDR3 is CASKARAVGEQFF. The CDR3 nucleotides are TGTGCCAGCAAGGCGCGGGCTGTTGGTGAGCAGTTCTTC.

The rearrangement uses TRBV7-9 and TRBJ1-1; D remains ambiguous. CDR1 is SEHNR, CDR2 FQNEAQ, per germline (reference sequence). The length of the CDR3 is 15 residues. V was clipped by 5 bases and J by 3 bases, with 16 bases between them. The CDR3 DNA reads TGTGCCAGCAGCCCAAGAGGCAAGGAGGACACTGAAGCTTTCTTT. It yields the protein CASSPRGKEDTEAFF.

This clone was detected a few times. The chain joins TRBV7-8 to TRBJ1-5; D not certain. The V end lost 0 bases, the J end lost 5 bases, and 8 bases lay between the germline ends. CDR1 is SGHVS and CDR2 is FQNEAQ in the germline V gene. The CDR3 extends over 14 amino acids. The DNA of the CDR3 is TGTGCCAGCAGCTTAGCATCCGTTTATCAGCCCCAGCATTTT. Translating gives CASSLASVYQPQHF.

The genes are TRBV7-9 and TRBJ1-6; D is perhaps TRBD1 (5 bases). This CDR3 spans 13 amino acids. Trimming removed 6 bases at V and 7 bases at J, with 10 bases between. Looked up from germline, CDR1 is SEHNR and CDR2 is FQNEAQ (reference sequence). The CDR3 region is CASRGDRNSPLHF. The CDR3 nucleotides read TGTGCCAGCAGAGGGGATCGGAATTCACCCCTCCACTTT.

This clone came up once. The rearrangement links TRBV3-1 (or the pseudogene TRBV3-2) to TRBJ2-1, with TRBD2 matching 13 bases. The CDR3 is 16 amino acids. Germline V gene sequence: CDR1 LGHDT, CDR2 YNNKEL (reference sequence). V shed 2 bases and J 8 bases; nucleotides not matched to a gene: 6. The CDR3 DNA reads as TGTGCCAGCAGCCAACGGACTAGCGGGAGATTGGATGAGCAGTTCTTC. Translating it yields CASSQRTSGRLDEQFF.

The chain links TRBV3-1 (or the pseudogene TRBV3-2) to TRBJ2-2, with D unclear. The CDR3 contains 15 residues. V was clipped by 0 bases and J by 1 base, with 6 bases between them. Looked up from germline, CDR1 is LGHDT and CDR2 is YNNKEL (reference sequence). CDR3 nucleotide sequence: TGTGCCAGCAGCCAAGATTACAAGAACACCGGGGAGCTGTTTTTT. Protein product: CASSQDYKNTGELFF.

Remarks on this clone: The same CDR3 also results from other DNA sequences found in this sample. The CDR3 sequence: CASSQGLNQPQHF. CDR3 bases: TGTGCCAGCAGCCAAGGGCTTAATCAGCCCCAGCATTTT. The rearrangement links TRBV3-1 (or the pseudogene TRBV3-2) to TRBJ1-5; D is unclear. The length of the CDR3 is 13 residues. Trimming took off 1 base at V and 4 bases at J, with 5 bases between the two ends. CDR1 is LGHDT and CDR2 is YNNKEL in the germline V gene (reference sequence).

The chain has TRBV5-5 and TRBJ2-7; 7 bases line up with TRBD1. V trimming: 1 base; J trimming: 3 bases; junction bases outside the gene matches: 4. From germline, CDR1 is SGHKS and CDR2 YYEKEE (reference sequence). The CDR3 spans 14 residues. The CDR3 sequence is CASSLSGTDYEQYF. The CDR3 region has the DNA TGTGCCAGCAGCTTGTCGGGGACAGACTACGAGCAGTACTTC.

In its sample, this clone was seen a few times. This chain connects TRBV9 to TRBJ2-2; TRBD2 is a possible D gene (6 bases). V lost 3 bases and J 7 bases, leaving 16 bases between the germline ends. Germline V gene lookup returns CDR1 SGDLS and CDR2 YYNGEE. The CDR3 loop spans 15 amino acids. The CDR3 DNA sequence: TGTGCCAGCAGCGAGGGACGGAGGGGTAGCGGGGAGCTGTTTTTT. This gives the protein CASSEGRRGSGELFF.

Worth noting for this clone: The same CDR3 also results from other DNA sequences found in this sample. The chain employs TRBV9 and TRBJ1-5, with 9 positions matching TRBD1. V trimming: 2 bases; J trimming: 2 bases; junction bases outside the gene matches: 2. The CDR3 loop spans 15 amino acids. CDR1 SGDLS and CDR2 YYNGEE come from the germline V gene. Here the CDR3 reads CASSVGTGRNQPQHF. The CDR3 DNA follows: TGTGCCAGCAGCGTTGGGACAGGGCGCAATCAGCCCCAGCATTTT.

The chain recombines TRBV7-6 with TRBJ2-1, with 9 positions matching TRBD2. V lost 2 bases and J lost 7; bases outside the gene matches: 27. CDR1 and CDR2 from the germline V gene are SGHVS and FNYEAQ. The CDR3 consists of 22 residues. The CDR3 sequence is CASSLKLWTVGEAGGLRNEQFF. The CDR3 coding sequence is TGTGCCAGCAGCTTAAAATTGTGGACGGTCGGGGAGGCGGGGGGGTTGAGGAATGAGCAGTTCTTC. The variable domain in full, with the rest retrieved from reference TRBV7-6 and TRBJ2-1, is GAGVSQSPRYKVTKRGQDVALRCDPISGHVSLYWYRQALGQGPEFLTYFNYEAQQDKSGLPNDRFSAERPEGSISTLTIQRTEQRDSAMYRCASSLKLWTVGEAGGLRNEQFFGPGTRLTVL.

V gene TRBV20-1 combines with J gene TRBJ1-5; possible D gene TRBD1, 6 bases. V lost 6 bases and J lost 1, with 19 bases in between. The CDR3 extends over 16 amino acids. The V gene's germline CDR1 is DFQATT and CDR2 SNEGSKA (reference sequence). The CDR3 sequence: CSASTTGSRSNQPQHF. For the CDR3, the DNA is TGCAGTGCCAGTACAACAGGGAGTCGAAGCAATCAGCCCCAGCATTTT.

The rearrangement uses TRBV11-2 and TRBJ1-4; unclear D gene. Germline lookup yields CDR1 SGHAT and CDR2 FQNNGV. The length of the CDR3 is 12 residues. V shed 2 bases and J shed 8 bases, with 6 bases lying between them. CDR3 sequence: CASSLKSEKLFF. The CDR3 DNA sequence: TGTGCCAGCAGCTTAAAAAGCGAAAAACTGTTTTTT.

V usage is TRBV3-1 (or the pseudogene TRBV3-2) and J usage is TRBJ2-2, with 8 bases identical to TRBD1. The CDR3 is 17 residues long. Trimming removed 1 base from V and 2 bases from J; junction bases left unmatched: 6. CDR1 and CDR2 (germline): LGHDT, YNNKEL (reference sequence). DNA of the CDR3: TGTGCCAGCAGCCAAGGGTTGGCAGGGGGCAACACCGGGGAGCTGTTTTTT. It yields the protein CASSQGLAGGNTGELFF.

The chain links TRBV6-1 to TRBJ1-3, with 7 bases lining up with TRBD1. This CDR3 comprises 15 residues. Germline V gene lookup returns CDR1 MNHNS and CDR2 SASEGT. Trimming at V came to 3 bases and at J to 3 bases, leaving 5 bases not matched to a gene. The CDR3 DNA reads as TGTGCCAGCAGTGAGGTCACAGGGGTTGGAAACACCATATATTTT. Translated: CASSEVTGVGNTIYF.

The CDR3 sequence is CASSESGTPNQPQHF. The CDR3 DNA reads as TGTGCCAGCAGTGAATCGGGGACACCGAATCAGCCCCAGCATTTT. The V call is TRBV2, the J call TRBJ1-5, with D maybe TRBD1 (6 bases). CDR1 and CDR2 (germline): SNHLY, FYNNEI. V was pared by 2 bases and J by 4 bases, with 12 bases between. There are 15 residues in the CDR3.

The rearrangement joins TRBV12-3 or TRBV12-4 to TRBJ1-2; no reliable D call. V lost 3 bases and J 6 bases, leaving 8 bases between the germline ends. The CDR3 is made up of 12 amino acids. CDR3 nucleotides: TGTGCCAGCAGTTTCGGTACTCATGGCTACACCTTC. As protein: CASSFGTHGYTF.

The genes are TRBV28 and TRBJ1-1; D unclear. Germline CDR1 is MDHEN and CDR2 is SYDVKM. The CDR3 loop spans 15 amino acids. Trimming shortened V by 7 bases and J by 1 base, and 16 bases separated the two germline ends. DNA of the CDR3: TGTGCCAGCACCCCAGAGGCCCGGGGGAACACTGAAGCTTTCTTT. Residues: CASTPEARGNTEAFF.

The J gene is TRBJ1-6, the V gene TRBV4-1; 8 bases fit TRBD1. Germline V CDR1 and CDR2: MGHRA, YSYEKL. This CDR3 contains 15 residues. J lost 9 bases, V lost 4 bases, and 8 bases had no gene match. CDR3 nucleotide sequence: TGCGCCAGCAGCCCTACGGACAGGGAGGGTTCACCCCTCCACTTT. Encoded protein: CASSPTDREGSPLHF.

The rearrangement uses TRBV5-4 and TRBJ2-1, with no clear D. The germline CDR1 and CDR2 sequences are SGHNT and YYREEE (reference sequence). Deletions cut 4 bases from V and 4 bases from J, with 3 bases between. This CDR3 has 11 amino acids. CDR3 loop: CASSLYNEQFF. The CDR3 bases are TGTGCCAGCAGCCTATACAATGAGCAGTTCTTC.

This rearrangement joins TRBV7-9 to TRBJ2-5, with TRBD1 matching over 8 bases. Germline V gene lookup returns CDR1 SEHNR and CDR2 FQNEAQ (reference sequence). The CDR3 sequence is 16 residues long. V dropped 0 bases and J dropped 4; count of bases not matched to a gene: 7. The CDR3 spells CASSLAPTGDGETQYF. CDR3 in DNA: TGTGCCAGCAGCTTAGCCCCGACAGGGGATGGAGAGACCCAGTACTTC.

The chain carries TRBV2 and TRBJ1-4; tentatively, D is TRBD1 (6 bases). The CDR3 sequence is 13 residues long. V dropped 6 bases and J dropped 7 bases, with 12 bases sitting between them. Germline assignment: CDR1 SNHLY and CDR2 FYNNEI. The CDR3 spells CASRSGVVEKLFF. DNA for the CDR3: TGTGCCAGCAGATCAGGGGTGGTTGAAAAACTGTTTTTT.

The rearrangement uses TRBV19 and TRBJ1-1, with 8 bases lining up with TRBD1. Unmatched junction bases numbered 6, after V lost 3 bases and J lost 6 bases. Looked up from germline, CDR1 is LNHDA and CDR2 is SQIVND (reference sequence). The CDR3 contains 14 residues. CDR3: CASSILQGGSEAFF. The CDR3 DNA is TGTGCCAGTAGTATCTTACAGGGGGGCTCTGAAGCTTTCTTT.

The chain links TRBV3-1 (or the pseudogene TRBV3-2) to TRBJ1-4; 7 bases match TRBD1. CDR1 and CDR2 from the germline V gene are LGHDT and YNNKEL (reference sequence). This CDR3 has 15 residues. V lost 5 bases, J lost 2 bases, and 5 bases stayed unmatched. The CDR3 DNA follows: TGTGCCAGCAGCTCCCGACAGGGTACTAATGAAAAACTGTTTTTT. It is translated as CASSSRQGTNEKLFF.

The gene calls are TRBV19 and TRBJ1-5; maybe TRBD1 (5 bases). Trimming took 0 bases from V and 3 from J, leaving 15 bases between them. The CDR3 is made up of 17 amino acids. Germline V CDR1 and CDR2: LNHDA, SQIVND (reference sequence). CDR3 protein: CASSIDLRGPNNQPQHF. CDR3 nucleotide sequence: TGTGCCAGTAGTATAGATCTTAGGGGCCCCAACAATCAGCCCCAGCATTTT.

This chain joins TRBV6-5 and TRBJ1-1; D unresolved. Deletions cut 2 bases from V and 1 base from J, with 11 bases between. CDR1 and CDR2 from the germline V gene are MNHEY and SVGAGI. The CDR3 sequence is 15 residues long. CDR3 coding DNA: TGTGCCAGCAGTTACCAGACGCGGAAGAACACTGAAGCTTTCTTT. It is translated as CASSYQTRKNTEAFF.

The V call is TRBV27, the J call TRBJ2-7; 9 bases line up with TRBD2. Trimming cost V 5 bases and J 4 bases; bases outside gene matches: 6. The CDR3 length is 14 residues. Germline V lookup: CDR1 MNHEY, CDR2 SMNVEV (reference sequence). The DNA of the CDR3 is TGTGCCAGCAGTCGTCGACTAGCGGAATACGAGCAGTACTTC. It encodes CASSRRLAEYEQYF.

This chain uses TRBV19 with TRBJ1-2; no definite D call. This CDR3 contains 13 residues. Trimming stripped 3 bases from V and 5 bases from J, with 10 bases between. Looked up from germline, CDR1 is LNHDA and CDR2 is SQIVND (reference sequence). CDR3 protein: CASSIPGSYGYTF. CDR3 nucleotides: TGTGCCAGTAGTATCCCGGGGAGTTATGGCTACACCTTC.

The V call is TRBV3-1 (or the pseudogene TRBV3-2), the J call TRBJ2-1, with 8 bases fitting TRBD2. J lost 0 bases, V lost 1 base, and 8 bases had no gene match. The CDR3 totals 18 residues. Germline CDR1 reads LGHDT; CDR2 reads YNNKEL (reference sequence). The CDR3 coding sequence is TGTGCCAGCAGCCAAGGTACTAGCGGAGGCAGCTCCTACAATGAGCAGTTCTTC. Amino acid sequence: CASSQGTSGGSSYNEQFF.